This T cell receptor beta chain appears in the sequencing data of a study of blood T cells in healthy people across ages. In this sample, this clonotype turned up many times. Alongside a J-beta primer mix, a sample-barcoded 5' primer served in a second PCR lasting about 7 to 12 cycles. Each cDNA molecule received a tag from a template-switch adaptor that had 12 random nucleotides. Each sample yielded at least 3 million CDR3-containing paired-end reads. TCRdb re-called the 5' RACE reads through MiXCR, storing one row per CDR3 protein. The table records a few hundred thousand distinct CDR3 sequences, 25% to 35% of them present only once. Trimming shortened V by 3 bases and J by 6 bases, and 18 bases separated the two germline ends. This CDR3 comprises 15 residues. The germline V gene encodes CDR1 SEHNR and CDR2 FQNEAQ (reference sequence). The data also belong to a second study, concerning T cells of mothers and their children. That report adds: Similar thymic selection effects on TCR recombination output appear in pairs, both related and unrelated.

The V call is TRBV7-9, the J call TRBJ2-7; D unresolved. Sequencing was carried out using blood. This sequence was found in a boy between 2 and 10 years old in good health. CDR3 bases: TGTGCCAGCAGCTTTGCCGGGCCGGCGGCCCGCGAGCAGTACTTC. Translation: CASSFAGPAAREQYF. Filled out from reference TRBV7-9 and TRBJ2-7, the complete variable domain reads DTGVSQNPRHKITKRGQNVTFRCDPISEHNRLYWYRQTLGQGPEFLTYFQNEAQLEKSRLLSDRFSAERPKGSFSTLEIQRTEQGDSAMYLCASSFAGPAAREQYFGPGTRLTVT.